The rows below give T cell receptor beta chains drawn from one sample of a study of PD-L1 blockade in urothelial cancer. The method was immunoSEQ multiplex PCR; TCRdb's version includes in-frame clones alone and lacks a portion of them. The table shows about 50,000 clones, with approximately 85% occurring only once. The sample in question was PBMCs, obtained around atezolizumab (anti-PD-L1) treatment. Receptors originate from a man over 45 with urothelial cancer. CDR3s include the opening cysteine and the closing phenylalanine or tryptophan. A D gene is named only where the DNA matches it firmly. Clone size is given for some rows only: seen once, a few or many times, or a class if the clone is expanded.

j_call | v_call | d_call | clone_size | cdr3_aa | cdr3_nt
TRBJ2-3 | TRBV7-9 | TRBD2 | - | CASQGTSGPDTQYF | TGTGCCAGCCAAGGGACTAGCGGCCCAGATACGCAGTATTTT
TRBJ2-7 | TRBV23-1 | TRBD2 | - | CASSGHLRGGSYEQYF | TGCGCCAGCAGTGGCCACCTCCGCGGGGGGTCCTACGAGCAGTACTTC
TRBJ2-1 | TRBV18 | TRBD1 | - | CASSPSDRAYNEQFF | TGTGCCAGCTCACCGAGTGACAGGGCATACAATGAGCAGTTCTTC
TRBJ2-7 | TRBV6-5 | - | - | CASSYRQNSYEQYF | TGTGCCAGCAGTTACCGTCAGAACTCCTACGAGCAGTACTTC
TRBJ2-7 | TRBV5-1 | TRBD2 | - | CASSLASGGEQYF | TGCGCCAGCAGCTTGGCCTCGGGGGGTGAGCAGTACTTC
TRBJ2-1 | TRBV7-9 | TRBD2 | - | CATRLAGWANEQFF | TGTGCCACCCGGCTAGCGGGGTGGGCAAATGAGCAGTTCTTC
TRBJ1-1 | TRBV29-1 | TRBD1 | - | CSARWDSSYTEAFF | TGCAGCGCGCGCTGGGACAGTTCCTACACTGAAGCTTTCTTT
TRBJ1-6 | TRBV7-2 | - | few | CASSRRHDNSPLHF | TGTGCCAGCAGCCGTCGACACGATAATTCACCCCTCCACTTT
TRBJ1-1 | TRBV11-1 | TRBD1 | - | CASSFTGGTEAFF | TGTGCCAGCAGCTTTACAGGGGGCACTGAAGCTTTCTTT
TRBJ1-2 | TRBV6-5 | - | - | CASSPRRAYNYGYTF | TGTGCCAGCAGTCCAAGGCGGGCTTATAACTATGGCTACACCTTC
TRBJ2-3 | TRBV11-3 | - | - | CASSLGLSTDTQYF | TGTGCCAGCAGCTTAGGTCTAAGCACAGATACGCAGTATTTT
TRBJ2-2 | TRBV6-5 | - | few | CASKRASGTGELFF | TGTGCCAGCAAGCGCGCAAGTGGCACCGGGGAGCTGTTTTTT
TRBJ1-5 | TRBV19 | - | - | CASTKGNNRENQPQHF | TGTGCCAGTACCAAAGGCAATAACAGGGAAAATCAGCCCCAGCATTTT
TRBJ2-7 | TRBV27 | - | - | CASSLFQGPYEQYF | TGTGCCAGCAGTTTATTTCAGGGGCCCTACGAGCAGTACTTC
TRBJ1-2 | TRBV9 | TRBD1 | few | CASRPGGTGDYGYTF | TGTGCCAGCAGGCCTGGAGGGACAGGAGACTATGGCTACACCTTC
TRBJ2-3 | TRBV6-4 | TRBD1 | once | CASSEGTATDTQYF | TGTGCCAGCAGTGAAGGGACAGCCACAGATACGCAGTATTTT
TRBJ1-2 | TRBV6-6 | - | - | CASSSRGSGYTF | TGTGCCAGCAGCTCCAGAGGGAGTGGCTACACCTTC
TRBJ2-7 | TRBV10-3 | TRBD1 | - | CAISEMDRRNSYEQYF | TGTGCCATCAGCGAAATGGACAGGCGAAATTCCTACGAGCAGTACTTC
TRBJ1-1 | TRBV2 | - | - | CANSEGTEAFF | TGTGCCAACAGCGAGGGCACTGAAGCTTTCTTT
TRBJ2-1 | TRBV7-2 | - | once | CASSLLGGNNEQFF | TGTGCCAGCAGCCTACTTGGGGGGAACAATGAGCAGTTCTTC
TRBJ1-5 | TRBV2 | - | - | CASSAGERQPQHF | TGTGCCAGCAGTGCAGGGGAACGTCAGCCCCAGCATTTT
TRBJ2-1 | TRBV27 | TRBD2 | few | CASSFRRTSGRPEQFF | TGTGCCAGCAGTTTTCGTAGGACTAGCGGGAGACCTGAGCAGTTCTTC
TRBJ1-2 | TRBV14 | - | - | CASSQGRGGPPDYGYTF | TGTGCCAGCAGCCAAGGTCGCGGGGGCCCCCCGGACTATGGCTACACCTTC
TRBJ1-1 | TRBV9 | TRBD1 | - | CASNRGQMNTEAFF | TGTGCCAGTAATAGGGGGCAGATGAACACTGAAGCTTTCTTT
TRBJ1-2 | TRBV16 | - | once | CASRAGNLYGYTF | TGTGCCAGCCGCGCGGGGAATCTCTATGGCTACACCTTC
TRBJ1-5 | TRBV7-9 | - | - | CASSLDSVLQPQHF | TGTGCCAGCAGCCTCGACAGCGTGCTCCAGCCCCAGCATTTT
TRBJ2-2 | TRBV27 | TRBD1 | - | CASSLFATGAGELFF | TGTGCCAGCAGTTTATTCGCGACAGGGGCCGGGGAGCTGTTTTTT
TRBJ1-1 | TRBV27 | TRBD1 | - | CASSSVPGQATPNTEAFF | TGTGCCAGCAGTTCGGTCCCGGGACAGGCGACACCGAACACTGAAGCTTTCTTT
TRBJ2-5 | TRBV7-2 | - | - | CASSPRQLPQETQYF | TGTGCCAGCAGCCCCAGACAGCTGCCTCAAGAGACCCAGTACTTC
TRBJ2-1 | TRBV9 | TRBD2 | once | CASSVDPSGSLQDEQFF | TGTGCCAGCAGCGTAGACCCGAGCGGGAGTCTGCAGGATGAGCAGTTCTTC
TRBJ1-2 | TRBV4-3 | - | few | CASSQVDDSYGYTF | TGCGCCAGCAGCCAAGTTGACGACAGCTATGGCTACACCTTC
TRBJ1-6 | TRBV19 | - | - | CASTAMTNYSPLHF | TGTGCCAGCACAGCCATGACGAACTATTCACCCCTCCACTTT
TRBJ1-2 | TRBV6-5 | TRBD1 | - | CASSYQGQGVYYGYTF | TGTGCCAGCAGTTATCAGGGACAGGGGGTTTACTATGGCTACACCTTC
TRBJ2-7 | TRBV6-5 | TRBD1 | - | CASSPGQGQQYF | TGTGCCAGCAGTCCCGGACAGGGCCAGCAGTACTTC
TRBJ2-2 | TRBV19 | TRBD1 | - | CASSILTGGNTGELFF | TGTGCCAGTAGTATTCTGACAGGGGGGAACACCGGGGAGCTGTTTTTT
TRBJ2-7 | TRBV29-1 | - | - | CSVRGGPYYEQYF | TGCAGCGTTCGGGGTGGTCCGTACTACGAGCAGTACTTC
TRBJ1-2 | TRBV5-1 | - | few | CASSFIPREDGYTF | TGCGCCAGCAGCTTTATACCCCGAGAGGATGGCTACACCTTC
TRBJ1-2 | TRBV28 | - | - | CASNRRNNYGYTF | TGTGCCAGCAACCGGCGGAATAACTATGGCTACACCTTC
TRBJ1-2 | TRBV18 | - | - | CASSPDRTPNYGYTF | TGTGCCAGCTCACCAGACAGGACACCTAACTATGGCTACACCTTC
TRBJ2-7 | TRBV7-9 | TRBD1 | - | CASSPWTGYEQYF | TGTGCCAGCAGCCCTTGGACAGGGTACGAGCAGTACTTC
TRBJ1-4 | TRBV10-3 | TRBD1 | - | CAINRDRGEKLFF | TGTGCCATCAACCGGGACAGGGGAGAAAAACTGTTTTTT
TRBJ2-1 | TRBV7-9 | - | - | CASSLEGQVSLRNEQFF | TGTGCCAGCAGCCTGGAGGGGCAGGTTTCCCTTAGGAATGAGCAGTTCTTC
TRBJ2-3 | TRBV7-2 | TRBD2 | - | CASRKAGDTLYF | TGTGCCAGCAGAAAGGCGGGGGATACGCTGTATTTT
TRBJ2-7 | TRBV7-2 | - | - | CASSLARTGAYEQYF | TGTGCCAGCAGCTTAGCGAGAACAGGAGCCTACGAGCAGTACTTC
TRBJ1-5 | TRBV30 | - | - | CAWSGGTNQPQHF | TGTGCCTGGTCGGGGGGAACTAATCAGCCCCAGCATTTT
TRBJ2-1 | TRBV7-3 | - | - | CASSPRTEYNEQFF | TGTGCCAGCAGTCCTAGGACAGAATACAATGAGCAGTTCTTC
TRBJ2-3 | TRBV11-3 | TRBD2 | - | CASSFTSGSTTGNTQYF | TGTGCCAGCAGCTTTACTAGCGGGAGCACAACGGGAAATACGCAGTATTTT
TRBJ2-7 | TRBV5-6 | - | - | CASSLPDKTYEQYF | TGTGCCAGCAGCTTGCCAGACAAGACCTACGAGCAGTACTTC
TRBJ1-4 | TRBV11-1 | - | - | CASSHGDIMLDEKLFF | TGTGCCAGCAGCCACGGGGACATTATGTTGGATGAAAAACTGTTTTTT
TRBJ1-5 | TRBV7-8 | - | - | CASSLAGGGGARGNQPQHF | TGTGCCAGCAGCTTAGCAGGGGGTGGGGGGGCGCGTGGCAATCAGCCCCAGCATTTT
TRBJ2-1 | TRBV11-2 | TRBD2 | - | CASSLRASGRFNEQFF | TGTGCCAGCAGCCTACGGGCTAGCGGGAGATTCAATGAGCAGTTCTTC